The clone carrying this TCR beta chain occurred many times. This specimen belongs to a study of T cells in Graves' hyperthyroidism and ophthalmopathy. CDR1 SGHAT and CDR2 FQNNGV come from the germline V gene. This CDR3 spans 16 amino acids. Trimming at V came to 3 bases and at J to 4 bases, leaving 4 bases not matched to a gene. The source material, RNA transcripts, was used to amplify TCR beta CDR3 regions. TCR CDR3 regions were first amplified by RT-PCR with HTBI primers. A single record per CDR3 protein comes from TCRdb applying MiXCR to the multiplex PCR reads. The sample lists under 400,000 distinct CDR3 sequences, about 16% occurring once.

Specimen: blood. The V gene is TRBV11-2, the J gene TRBJ2-5; 14 bases match TRBD2. This TCR was sampled from a woman aged 55-69 years with Graves' ophthalmopathy. CDR3 region: CASSLMGLAGAETQYF. The CDR3 DNA reads TGTGCCAGCAGCTTGATGGGACTAGCGGGAGCAGAGACCCAGTACTTC.